Listed here are 29 T cell receptor beta chains from one sample, sequenced in a study of T-cell memory formation after mild COVID-19 (dated by TCRdb to 2020 to 2023). Libraries were constructed by 5' RACE. The reads were generated on an Illumina NovaSeq 6000. TCRdb handled the public reads itself, with Q25 trimming in fastp and clone calling in MiXCR, and kept productive beta chains. Records with the same CDR3 protein are collapsed into one entry carrying the most frequent genes and DNA. In this sample the table shows 550,000 to 700,000 distinct CDR3 sequences, about a sixth of which occur a single time. In total, the top ten clones hold 12% of the sample. Sequenced material: PBMCs or a T cell subset sorted from them (not recorded which). The source of these receptors is an adult woman who had mild COVID-19 (a few samples of this study predate the infection). The sample titles of this study are shuffled in the database, so cell type and time point are left out; the donor was told from shared clones.

In its sample, this clonotype was seen once. The CDR3 DNA follows: TGTGCCAGCGGGTGGCCCGACGGGGGGATCGAGCAGTACTTC. Protein product: CASGWPDGGIEQYF. This chain joins TRBV27 and TRBJ2-7; 7 bases map to TRBD2. The CDR3 loop spans 14 amino acids. Germline values: CDR1 MNHEY, CDR2 SMNVEV (reference sequence). V trimming: 8 bases; J trimming: 6 bases; junction bases outside the gene matches: 13.

This clonotype was observed at least ten times. V usage is TRBV15 and J usage is TRBJ2-5; 15 positions match TRBD2. This CDR3 comprises 19 residues. Germline assignment: CDR1 LNHNV and CDR2 YYDKDF (reference sequence). V shed 2 bases, J shed 2 bases, and the junction held 9 bases outside the gene matches. The CDR3 loop is CATSRNGLAGGPEQETQYF. The CDR3 DNA is TGTGCCACCAGCAGAAATGGACTAGCGGGAGGGCCGGAGCAAGAGACCCAGTACTTC.

This chain links TRBV13 with TRBJ1-2; D remains unclear. Trimming pared 1 base from V and 8 bases from J, leaving 11 bases between. CDR1 is PRHDT and CDR2 is FYEKMQ in the germline V gene (reference sequence). The CDR3 contains 13 residues. CDR3 in amino acids: CASSLELLRGYTF. The DNA for the CDR3 is TGTGCCAGCAGCTTAGAACTCTTGAGGGGCTACACCTTC.

This clonotype was observed a handful of times. V gene TRBV20-1 combines with J gene TRBJ2-7; TRBD2 might be the D (6 bases). Per the germline V gene, CDR1 is DFQATT and CDR2 is SNEGSKA (reference sequence). CDR3 length: 14 residues. The germline V and J ends were trimmed by 6 bases and 1 base, with 16 bases remaining between them. In nucleotides, the CDR3 is TGCAGTGCCCCGGACGGGACTCAATCCTACGAGCAGTACTTC. Its translation is CSAPDGTQSYEQYF.

This clonotype was seen at least ten times. This chain connects TRBV5-1 to TRBJ2-5; TRBD1 agrees at 10 bases. In germline, CDR1 is SGHRS, CDR2 YFSETQ. This CDR3 is 16 amino acids long. V lost 5 bases, J lost 2 bases, and 9 bases stayed unmatched. The CDR3 spells CASRRTGGALQETQYF. CDR3 DNA sequence: TGCGCCAGCAGGCGGACAGGGGGGGCACTGCAAGAGACCCAGTACTTC.

V and J are TRBV9 and TRBJ2-1; perhaps TRBD2 as D (6 bases). Germline V gene data show CDR1 as SGDLS and CDR2 as YYNGEE. The CDR3 totals 15 residues. The ends were cut back, 0 bases at V and 9 bases at J, with 16 bases in the middle. The CDR3 DNA reads TGTGCCAGCAGCGTAGGCGGGGCAGTCTCGGGTGAGCAGTTCTTC. As protein: CASSVGGAVSGEQFF.

At least ten counts were recorded for this clonotype. The chain joins TRBV5-1 to TRBJ1-1; D unclear. Germline CDR1 SGHRS, CDR2 YFSETQ. V dropped 0 bases and J dropped 1 base, with 7 bases sitting between them. This CDR3 spans 14 amino acids. The CDR3 protein is CASSLGATNTEAFF. In nucleotides, the CDR3 is TGCGCCAGCAGCTTGGGGGCAACGAACACTGAAGCTTTCTTT.

The chain links TRBV7-9 to TRBJ2-5, with D perhaps matching TRBD1 (6 bases). Germline V gene lookup returns CDR1 SEHNR and CDR2 FQNEAQ (reference sequence). V gave up 5 bases and J gave up 5 bases, with 15 bases separating them. The CDR3 has 14 residues. The CDR3 sequence is CASSPDWTVETQYF. The CDR3 nucleotides are TGTGCCAGCAGCCCAGATTGGACAGTGGAGACCCAGTACTTC.

The chain couples TRBV19 to TRBJ2-3, with TRBD2 matching 7 bases. This CDR3 is built from 15 residues. The ends lost 3 bases at V and 2 bases at J; junction bases unmatched: 5. Germline V gene lookup returns CDR1 LNHDA and CDR2 SQIVND (reference sequence). The CDR3: CASSIVGLDTDTQYF. The CDR3 DNA is TGTGCCAGTAGTATCGTTGGACTAGACACAGATACGCAGTATTTT.

This clonotype showed up just a few times. The chain links TRBV5-1 to TRBJ2-5, with 8 bases aligning to TRBD2. V shed 0 bases, J shed 3 bases, and the junction held 4 bases outside the gene matches. The CDR3 has 15 amino acids. Germline CDR1 is SGHRS and CDR2 is YFSETQ. Here the CDR3 DNA reads TGCGCCAGCAGCTTGGGGGGACTAGTGAAAGAGACCCAGTACTTC. Its protein product is CASSLGGLVKETQYF.

The chain employs TRBV27 and TRBJ1-3; D is uncertain. Germline CDR1 MNHEY, CDR2 SMNVEV (reference sequence). The CDR3 has 15 amino acids. Trimming took 0 bases from V and 1 from J, leaving 7 bases between them. CDR3 sequence: CASSLSVGSGNTIYF. CDR3 nucleotide sequence: TGTGCCAGCAGTTTATCGGTGGGATCTGGAAACACCATATATTTT.

This clonotype was picked up a small number of times. As DNA, the CDR3 is TGCGCCAGCAGCAGTACCGGGACAGGACCAAATTCACCCCTCCACTTT. It codes for CASSSTGTGPNSPLHF. This rearrangement joins TRBV5-1 to TRBJ1-6; 8 positions match TRBD1. Germline V lookup: CDR1 SGHRS, CDR2 YFSETQ. The CDR3 has 16 amino acids. Trimming took 4 bases from V and 7 from J; bases not matched to a gene: 10. Looking up the rest from reference TRBV5-1 and TRBJ1-6 gives the full variable domain: KAGVTQTPRYLIKTRGQQVTLSCSPISGHRSVSWYQQTPGQGLQFLFEYFSETQRNKGNFPGRFSGRQFSNSRSEMNVSTLELGDSALYLCASSSTGTGPNSPLHFGNGTRLTVT.

In its sample, this clonotype was seen a few times. The rearrangement joins TRBV14 to TRBJ2-7, with TRBD2 matching over 7 bases. J lost 4 bases, V lost 4 bases, and 10 bases had no gene match. The CDR3 totals 15 residues. Per the germline V gene, CDR1 is SGHDN and CDR2 is FVKESK. The CDR3 DNA reads as TGTGCCAGCAGCCCCGTCGGGAGGACGATGTACGAGCAGTACTTC. Residues: CASSPVGRTMYEQYF.

This clonotype came up a few times. V gene TRBV7-2 combines with J gene TRBJ2-5; D remains unclear. Germline V gene sequence: CDR1 SGHTA, CDR2 FQGNSA. The length of the CDR3 is 15 residues. With 5 bases removed from V and 5 bases from J, the gap between germline ends came to 18 bases. The CDR3 DNA sequence: TGTGCCAGCAGCCACGTCCGTTACCCTGGGGAGACCCAGTACTTC. Protein product: CASSHVRYPGETQYF.

The chain is built from TRBV20-1 and TRBJ2-1; D call uncertain. This CDR3 has 12 residues. V was shortened by 3 bases and J by 5 bases, with 8 bases between the two germline ends. Germline V CDR1 and CDR2: DFQATT, SNEGSKA (reference sequence). In DNA form, the CDR3 reads TGCAGTGCTAGGAAGGTTAACAATGAGCAGTTCTTC. Protein product: CSARKVNNEQFF.

This clonotype was found a few times. This chain links TRBV11-2 with TRBJ2-7; D gene unclear. Trimming removed 9 bases at V and 3 bases at J, with 6 bases between. Germline CDR1 and CDR2: SGHAT and FQNNGV. The CDR3 is 10 amino acids. CDR3 amino acids: CARIYYEQYF. CDR3 nucleotides: TGTGCCAGAATTTACTACGAGCAGTACTTC.

The rearrangement uses TRBV4-3 and TRBJ2-7; 8 bases line up with TRBD2. The CDR3 is 15 residues long. After removal of 4 bases from V and 2 bases from J, the junction contained 7 bases not matched to a gene. Germline V gives CDR1 LGHNA, CDR2 YSLEER. CDR3 in amino acids: CASSPMAGGTYEQYF. The CDR3 coding sequence is TGCGCCAGCAGCCCCATGGCGGGGGGAACCTACGAGCAGTACTTC.

This clonotype was found a few times. The CDR3 spells CASSTSGTTYEQYF. As DNA, the CDR3 is TGTGCCAGCAGTACTAGCGGAACAACCTACGAGCAGTACTTC. The chain couples TRBV6-5 to TRBJ2-7, with 8 bases matching TRBD2. CDR3 length: 14 amino acids. The germline gives CDR1 MNHEY, CDR2 SVGAGI. The J segment lost 2 bases and the V segment lost 5 bases, leaving 5 bases of the junction unmatched.

This clonotype was recorded a few times. V is TRBV4-1 and J is TRBJ1-1; D gene uncertain. Germline CDR1 reads MGHRA; CDR2 reads YSYEKL. The CDR3 contains 16 residues. The V end lost 4 bases, the J end lost 1 base, and 16 bases lay between the germline ends. DNA for the CDR3: TGCGCCAGCAGCCTATCAAGTATCGCACAGAACACTGAAGCTTTCTTT. This gives the protein CASSLSSIAQNTEAFF.

There are a few counts of this clonotype. J is TRBJ2-3 and V is TRBV4-2, with 8 bases lining up with TRBD2. The J segment lost 2 bases and the V segment lost 4 bases, leaving 11 bases of the junction unmatched. The germline CDR1 and CDR2 sequences are LGHNA and YNFKEQ. The CDR3 extends over 17 amino acids. The CDR3 region is CASSPSGLAEVTDTQYF. The CDR3 DNA sequence: TGTGCCAGCAGCCCATCCGGACTAGCTGAAGTCACAGATACGCAGTATTTT.

V and J are TRBV7-9 and TRBJ1-2; 10 bases agree with TRBD1. Trimming took 7 bases from V and 6 from J; bases not matched to a gene: 5. The CDR3 is 13 amino acids. Germline V gives CDR1 SEHNR, CDR2 FQNEAQ (reference sequence). Written as DNA, the CDR3 is TGTGCCAGCACCTGGGGACAGGGGAATGGCTACACCTTC. Translation: CASTWGQGNGYTF.

The table lists this clonotype with a few counts. The chain recombines TRBV12-3 or TRBV12-4 with TRBJ1-1; a weak D match, TRBD1 (6 bases). V lost 7 bases to trimming and J lost 2 bases, with 11 bases between them. The CDR3 spans 13 residues. CDR3 nucleotides: TGTGCCAGCACTAGGGGGTTAAACACTGAAGCTTTCTTT. This codes for CASTRGLNTEAFF.

This clonotype was seen only a few times. This chain uses TRBV29-1 with TRBJ2-7, with D maybe TRBD2 (6 bases). The CDR3 has 12 amino acids. Germline V lookup: CDR1 SQVTM, CDR2 ANQGSEA. Trimming shortened V by 7 bases and J by 2 bases, and 12 bases separated the two germline ends. CDR3: CSAGTAAYEQYF. CDR3 DNA: TGCAGCGCCGGGACTGCCGCCTACGAGCAGTACTTC.

This chain joins TRBV19 and TRBJ1-6, with 9 bases lining up with TRBD1. V shed 10 bases, J shed 14 bases, and the junction held 12 bases outside the gene matches. This CDR3 has 13 amino acids. The germline V gene encodes CDR1 LNHDA and CDR2 SQIVND (reference sequence). The CDR3 protein is CATSDRGHSALHF. The DNA for the CDR3 is TGTGCCACCTCGGACAGGGGCCATTCTGCCCTCCACTTT. Full variable domain (missing parts from reference TRBV19 and TRBJ1-6): DGGITQSPKYLFRKEGQNVTLSCEQNLNHDAMYWYRQDPGQGLRLIYYSQIVNDFQKGDIAEGYSVSREKKESFPLTVTSAQKNPTAFYLCATSDRGHSALHFGNGTRLTVT.

This clonotype occurred a few times. V gene TRBV7-9 combines with J gene TRBJ2-3, with TRBD2 matching 16 bases. The CDR3 is made up of 16 amino acids. V shed 5 bases and J 6 bases; nucleotides not matched to a gene: 5. Germline lookup yields CDR1 SEHNR and CDR2 FQNEAQ (reference sequence). CDR3 DNA: TGTGCCAGCAGCCGAGGGACTAGCGGGGGGGCCGATACGCAGTATTTT. It specifies CASSRGTSGGADTQYF.

This clonotype came up a few times. The rearrangement uses TRBV7-3 and TRBJ2-1; D gene uncertain. The germline V and J ends were trimmed by 6 bases and 7 bases, with 19 bases remaining between them. The CDR3 runs to 15 residues. Looked up from germline, CDR1 is SGHTA and CDR2 is FQGTGA. CDR3 nucleotides: TGTGCCAGCAGTTTAGCCCCGGCCCCTAAAAATGAGCAGTTCTTC. Its translation: CASSLAPAPKNEQFF.

The V gene is TRBV29-1, the J gene TRBJ1-1; D gene unclear. Trimming shortened V by 7 bases and J by 6 bases, and 12 bases separated the two germline ends. Per germline, CDR1 SQVTM and CDR2 ANQGSEA. The CDR3 runs 11 residues. The CDR3 loop is CSAAFAAEAFF. The CDR3 nucleotides read TGCAGCGCAGCGTTCGCCGCTGAAGCTTTCTTT.

This clonotype was counted only a few times. The J gene is TRBJ2-1, the V gene TRBV24-1; 8 bases align to TRBD2. V shed 3 bases, J shed 8 bases, and the junction held 11 bases outside the gene matches. This CDR3 has 16 amino acids. CDR1 and CDR2 from the germline V gene are KGHDR and SFDVKD. CDR3 sequence (DNA): TGTGCCACCAGTGATACTCTGACGGGAGGGCCCGATGAGCAGTTCTTC. Protein sequence: CATSDTLTGGPDEQFF.

The CDR3 region is CASSLGSTGGEKLFF. CDR3 bases: TGTGCCAGCAGCTTAGGGTCGACAGGAGGGGAAAAACTGTTTTTT. This chain uses TRBV7-6 with TRBJ1-4; D may be TRBD1 (6 bases). Looked up from germline, CDR1 is SGHVS and CDR2 is FNYEAQ. The CDR3 contains 15 residues. V was clipped by 1 base and J by 8 bases, with 14 bases between them.